Each of the 27 T cell receptor beta chains below was sequenced from the same sample in a study of T cell changes during pregnancy in multiple sclerosis. Sequenced by immunoSEQ multiplex PCR; TCRdb stores in-frame clones only, minus some. The sample shows some 97,000 clones, approximately 92% of them seen only once. The sequences come from peripheral blood, collected in the second trimester of pregnancy. These receptors were collected from a female donor with multiple sclerosis, enrolled in a pregnancy study.

The chain is built from TRBV7-9 and TRBJ2-3; 14 positions match TRBD2. With 5 bases clipped from V and 4 bases from J, the junction kept 5 bases outside the gene matches. Germline V gene sequence: CDR1 SEHNR, CDR2 FQNEAQ (reference sequence). CDR3 size: 16 residues. The CDR3 loop reads CASSRGTSGRADTQYF. In DNA form, the CDR3 reads TGTGCCAGCAGCCGGGGGACTAGCGGGAGAGCAGATACGCAGTATTTT.

The chain carries TRBV11-1 and TRBJ2-7; D possibly corresponds to TRBD2 (5 bases). The germline gives CDR1 SGHAT, CDR2 FQDESV (reference sequence). CDR3 size: 13 residues. Deletions cut 2 bases from V and 12 bases from J, with 17 bases between. The DNA for the CDR3 is TGTGCCAGCAGCTTATCAATGTCCGGGGAAACGTACTTC. This translates into CASSLSMSGETYF.

This chain links TRBV6-1 with TRBJ1-1, with D hard to call. Germline V gene sequence: CDR1 MNHNS, CDR2 SASEGT. The V end was cut by 3 bases, the J end by 7 bases, with 6 bases between. CDR3 length: 11 amino acids. The CDR3 reads CASSEVYEAFF. CDR3 DNA: TGTGCCAGCAGTGAGGTCTATGAAGCTTTCTTT.

This clone was picked up one time. The V and J genes are TRBV9 and TRBJ2-1, with D possibly matching TRBD2 (6 bases). This CDR3 spans 15 amino acids. Trimming cost V 0 bases and J 5 bases, with 12 bases left between them. Germline V CDR1 and CDR2: SGDLS, YYNGEE. CDR3 nucleotides: TGTGCCAGCAGCGTAGATGCGGGAAGGGACAATGAGCAGTTCTTC. Translated, it gives CASSVDAGRDNEQFF. Supplemented by reference TRBV9 and TRBJ2-1, the full variable domain reads DSGVTQTPKHLITATGQRVTLRCSPRSGDLSVYWYQQSLDQGLQFLIQYYNGEERAKGNILERFSAQQFPDLHSELNLSSLELGDSALYFCASSVDAGRDNEQFFGPGTRLTVL.

The rearrangement uses TRBV11-2 and TRBJ2-5; a possible D gene is TRBD2 (6 bases). V lost 2 bases to trimming and J lost 1 base, with 14 bases between them. This CDR3 has 16 amino acids. Germline V CDR1 and CDR2: SGHAT, FQNNGV. CDR3 amino acids: CASSLPSRGLQETQYF. In DNA, the CDR3 is TGTGCCAGCAGCTTACCATCGCGGGGCCTCCAAGAGACCCAGTACTTC.

This clone showed up just a few times. The V gene is TRBV29-1, the J gene TRBJ1-1; D gene uncertain. The CDR3 is 13 residues long. V shed 2 bases and J shed 1 base, with 8 bases lying between them. Germline CDR1 SQVTM, CDR2 ANQGSEA. Written as DNA, the CDR3 is TGCAGCGTTGAACGGTCAGGGAACACTGAAGCTTTCTTT. It codes for CSVERSGNTEAFF.

V and J are TRBV30 and TRBJ2-1; TRBD2 is a possible D gene (6 bases). V gave up 2 bases and J gave up 10 bases, with 15 bases separating them. The CDR3 sequence is 13 residues long. Germline V gives CDR1 GTSNPN, CDR2 SVGIG (reference sequence). In DNA form, the CDR3 reads TGTGCCTGGAGTACCGGGAGCGTAGAGGAGCAGTTCTTC. Translating gives CAWSTGSVEEQFF.

The V gene is TRBV29-1, the J gene TRBJ1-2, with 9 bases matching TRBD1. The CDR3 runs 13 residues. Per the germline V gene, CDR1 is SQVTM and CDR2 is ANQGSEA. V lost 3 bases, J lost 4 bases, and 3 bases stayed unmatched. The chain's CDR3 is CSVDGTGPYGYTF. The CDR3 DNA reads as TGCAGCGTTGATGGGACAGGGCCCTATGGCTACACCTTC.

The chain couples TRBV5-6 to TRBJ2-1, with D tentatively TRBD2 (5 bases). This CDR3 comprises 15 residues. Germline CDR1 SGHDT, CDR2 YYEEEE. Between the trimmed V and J ends, which lost 0 bases and 7 bases, there was a span of 14 bases. In DNA, the CDR3 is TGTGCCAGCAGCTTGGCTAGCCGGACCCTAAATGAGCAGTTCTTC. This encodes CASSLASRTLNEQFF. Supplemented by reference TRBV5-6 and TRBJ2-1, the full variable domain reads DAGVTQSPTHLIKTRGQQVTLRCSPKSGHDTVSWYQQALGQGPQFIFQYYEEEERQRGNFPDRFSGHQFPNYSSELNVNALLLGDSALYLCASSLASRTLNEQFFGPGTRLTVL.

This clone was counted only a few times. CDR3 bases: TGTGCCAGCCAGGGGGCCGACGCTTTCTTT. Protein sequence: CASQGADAFF. The chain joins TRBV2 to TRBJ1-1; 8 bases match TRBD1. Germline V lookup: CDR1 SNHLY, CDR2 FYNNEI. The CDR3 extends over 10 amino acids. The J segment lost 11 bases and the V segment lost 8 bases, leaving 4 bases of the junction unmatched.

The chain employs TRBV5-4 and TRBJ1-2, with 9 bases identical to TRBD1. V gave up 5 bases and J gave up 8 bases; unmatched junction bases: 10. Germline V gene sequence: CDR1 SGHNT, CDR2 YYREEE (reference sequence). This CDR3 comprises 14 residues. The CDR3 DNA follows: TGTGCCAGCAGTATGGACAGGGGCCCTAGCGGCTACACCTTC. Encoded protein: CASSMDRGPSGYTF.

The V and J genes are TRBV11-3 and TRBJ2-7; 11 positions match TRBD2. CDR3 length: 13 amino acids. V lost 0 bases, J lost 11 bases, and 3 bases stayed unmatched. Looked up from germline, CDR1 is SGHNT and CDR2 is YENEEA. CDR3 sequence reads: CASSLEGLADKYF. For the CDR3, the DNA is TGTGCCAGCAGCTTAGAGGGACTAGCGGACAAGTACTTC.

This chain links TRBV30 with TRBJ1-1; a weak D match, TRBD1 (6 bases). This CDR3 has 14 residues. The V gene lost 2 bases and the J gene lost 6 bases, with 16 bases spanning the gap. Germline V gene lookup returns CDR1 GTSNPN and CDR2 SVGIG (reference sequence). In DNA, the CDR3 is TGTGCCTGGAGTTGGGACATTGATCCCGCTGAAGCTTTCTTT. Translation gives CAWSWDIDPAEAFF.

The J gene is TRBJ1-5, the V gene TRBV27, with D possibly TRBD1 on 5 matching bases. CDR3 size: 13 residues. The germline V gene has CDR1 MNHEY and CDR2 SMNVEV (reference sequence). Trimming removed 8 bases from V and 3 bases from J, with 11 bases in between. CDR3 protein: CASGRQTNQPQHF. The CDR3 DNA is TGTGCCAGCGGTCGACAGACCAATCAGCCCCAGCATTTT.

The CDR3 region is CASSFSGRLSDTQYF. The DNA for the CDR3 is TGTGCCAGCAGCTTTAGCGGGAGATTGTCAGATACGCAGTATTTT. This chain joins TRBV7-3 and TRBJ2-3; 9 nucleotides align to TRBD2. Germline loops: CDR1 SGHTA, CDR2 FQGTGA. This CDR3 region has 15 residues. Losses at the gene ends were 3 bases for V and 4 bases for J; bases not matched to a gene: 5.

The chain joins TRBV20-1 to TRBJ2-4; unclear D gene. Trimming pared 6 bases from V and 7 bases from J, leaving 7 bases between. CDR1 is DFQATT, CDR2 SNEGSKA, per germline (reference sequence). The CDR3 covers 10 residues. The CDR3 DNA reads TGCAGTGCCCTACAGAACATTCAGTACTTC. Its protein is CSALQNIQYF.

DNA for the CDR3: TGTGCCAGTAGTATGGAGGGAGGGGCCCAGCATTTT. It specifies CASSMEGGAQHF. The chain combines TRBV19 with TRBJ1-5, with D possibly matching TRBD1 (5 bases). The germline gives CDR1 LNHDA, CDR2 SQIVND (reference sequence). The CDR3 contains 12 residues. Trimming removed 3 bases at V and 11 bases at J, with 11 bases between.

This chain joins TRBV30 and TRBJ2-1, with 7 positions matching TRBD2. The CDR3 runs to 14 residues. V lost 1 base to trimming and J lost 4 bases; unmatched junction nucleotides: 4. Germline V gene data show CDR1 as GTSNPN and CDR2 as SVGIG (reference sequence). Here the CDR3 DNA reads TGTGCCTGGAGTGAAGGGAGGGTTTACAATGAGCAGTTCTTC. Protein sequence: CAWSEGRVYNEQFF.

This chain uses TRBV7-2 with TRBJ1-3; possibly TRBD1 for D (6 bases). Germline CDR1 reads SGHTA; CDR2 reads FQGNSA. V gave up 2 bases and J gave up 4 bases, with 12 bases separating them. The CDR3 spans 15 residues. The CDR3 sequence: CASSLFRGAGNTIYF. DNA of the CDR3: TGTGCCAGCAGCTTATTTCGGGGGGCAGGAAACACCATATATTTT.

This clone was recorded only once. V usage is TRBV4-2 and J usage is TRBJ1-2; 11 positions agree with TRBD1. Losses at the gene ends were 0 bases for V and 8 bases for J; bases not matched to a gene: 8. Germline CDR1 and CDR2: LGHNA and YNFKEQ. This CDR3 is built from 16 residues. DNA for the CDR3: TGTGCCAGCAGCCAAGATATAGGACAGGGGGCGCGAGGCTACACCTTC. Its protein product is CASSQDIGQGARGYTF.

There are a few counts of this clone. V is TRBV7-8 and J is TRBJ1-5, with 7 bases lining up with TRBD1. CDR1 SGHVS and CDR2 FQNEAQ come from the germline V gene. Germline trimming cut 5 bases from V and 4 bases from J; bases unmatched to any gene: 8. The CDR3 runs 15 residues. CDR3 sequence: CASSPGADRNQPQHF. The CDR3 DNA sequence: TGTGCCAGCAGCCCGGGAGCGGACAGGAATCAGCCCCAGCATTTT.

The chain recombines TRBV6-5 with TRBJ1-2, with 7 bases lining up with TRBD1. This CDR3 has 14 amino acids. V dropped 5 bases and J dropped 2; count of bases not matched to a gene: 5. The germline CDR1 and CDR2 sequences are MNHEY and SVGAGI. This chain's CDR3 is CASSAGQVNYGYTF. CDR3 DNA: TGTGCCAGCAGTGCCGGACAGGTGAACTATGGCTACACCTTC.

The gene calls are TRBV25-1 and TRBJ2-1; the match to TRBD2 covers 13 bases. With V trimmed by 4 bases and J by 4 bases, 10 bases remained unmatched. There are 18 residues in the CDR3. CDR1 is MGHDK and CDR2 is SYGVNS in the germline V gene. This CDR3 is CASSAPLAGGPGYNEQFF. The DNA of the CDR3 is TGTGCCAGCAGTGCCCCACTAGCGGGAGGGCCAGGATACAATGAGCAGTTCTTC.

The chain is built from TRBV7-8 and TRBJ2-3; TRBD2 aligns across 8 bases. The CDR3 contains 20 residues. In germline, CDR1 is SGHVS, CDR2 FQNEAQ. The V segment lost 5 bases and the J segment 0 bases; nucleotides outside the gene matches: 19. The DNA of the CDR3 is TGTGCCAGCAGCCCAACCGGGACTAGGAGACTTATCCAAAGCACAGATACGCAGTATTTT. Translation: CASSPTGTRRLIQSTDTQYF. The complete variable domain, with remaining parts taken from reference TRBV7-8 and TRBJ2-3, reads GAGVSQSPRYKVAKRGQDVALRCDPISGHVSLFWYQQALGQGPEFLTYFQNEAQLDKSGLPSDRFFAERPEGSVSTLKIQRTQQEDSAVYLCASSPTGTRRLIQSTDTQYFGPGTRLTVL.

In this sample, this clone turned up once. The chain combines TRBV6-1 with TRBJ2-2, with D possibly being TRBD2 (6 bases). Trimming shortened V by 10 bases and J by 3 bases, and 9 bases separated the two germline ends. The CDR3 is 12 amino acids. Germline CDR1 reads MNHNS; CDR2 reads SASEGT. The CDR3 nucleotides read TGTGCCACCCCGGGGGACACCGGGGAGCTGTTTTTT. Protein: CATPGDTGELFF.

The V call is TRBV18, the J call TRBJ1-4; TRBD1 is a possible D gene (5 bases). V lost 4 bases to trimming and J lost 7 bases, with 10 bases between them. In germline, CDR1 is KGHSH, CDR2 LQKENI. The CDR3 has 13 amino acids. The CDR3 spells CASSRGEGEKLFF. In DNA form, the CDR3 reads TGTGCCAGCTCACGAGGGGAGGGTGAAAAACTGTTTTTT.

This sequence joins TRBV5-8 and TRBJ2-1; D is possibly TRBD1 (5 bases). Trimming removed 1 base from V and 6 bases from J, with 11 bases in between. This CDR3 spans 14 amino acids. The germline V gene has CDR1 SGHTS and CDR2 YDEGEE. The CDR3 DNA reads TGTGCCAGCAGCTTGACAGGCTGGGCCAATGAGCAGTTCTTC. This codes for CASSLTGWANEQFF.